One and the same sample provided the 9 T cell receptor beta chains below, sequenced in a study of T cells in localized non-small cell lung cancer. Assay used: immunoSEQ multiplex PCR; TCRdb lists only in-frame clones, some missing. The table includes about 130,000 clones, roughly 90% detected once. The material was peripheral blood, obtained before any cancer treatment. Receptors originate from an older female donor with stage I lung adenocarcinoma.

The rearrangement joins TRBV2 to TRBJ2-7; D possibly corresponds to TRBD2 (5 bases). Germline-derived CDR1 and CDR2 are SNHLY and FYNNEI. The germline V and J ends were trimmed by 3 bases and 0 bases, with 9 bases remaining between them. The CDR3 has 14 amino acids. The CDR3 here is CASSDPGFSYEQYF. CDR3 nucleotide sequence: TGTGCCAGCAGTGATCCGGGGTTCTCCTACGAGCAGTACTTC.

The CDR3 bases are TGTGCCAGCAGCCAGACTGGGAGTACAGATACGCAGTATTTT. This gives the protein CASSQTGSTDTQYF. This chain joins TRBV11-2 and TRBJ2-3, with a possible D match to TRBD2 (5 bases). The V end lost 5 bases, the J end lost 3 bases, and 12 bases lay between the germline ends. CDR1 and CDR2 (germline): SGHAT, FQNNGV. The CDR3 length is 14 residues.

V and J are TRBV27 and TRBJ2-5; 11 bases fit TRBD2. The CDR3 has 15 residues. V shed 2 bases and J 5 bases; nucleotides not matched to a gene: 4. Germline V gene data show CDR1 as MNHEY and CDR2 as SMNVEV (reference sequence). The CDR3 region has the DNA TGTGCCAGCAGTTTACTAGCGGGAGGTCGGGAGACCCAGTACTTC. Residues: CASSLLAGGRETQYF.

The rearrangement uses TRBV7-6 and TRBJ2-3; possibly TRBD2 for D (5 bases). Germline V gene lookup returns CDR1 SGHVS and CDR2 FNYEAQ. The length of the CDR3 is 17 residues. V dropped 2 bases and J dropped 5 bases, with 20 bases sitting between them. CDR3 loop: CASSLSRVAPGLDTQYF. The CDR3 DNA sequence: TGTGCCAGCAGCTTATCGAGGGTAGCGCCGGGCTTAGATACGCAGTATTTT.

The CDR3 nucleotides read TGCGCCAGCACAACCCAAGGGGTCTCCGAGTCTAACGTCCTGACTTTC. It codes for CASTTQGVSESNVLTF. V and J are TRBV10-2 and TRBJ2-6; the D gene is possibly TRBD1 (5 bases). CDR1 is WSHSY, CDR2 SAAADI, per germline. V shed 7 bases and J shed 10 bases, with 23 bases lying between them. This CDR3 is 16 amino acids long.

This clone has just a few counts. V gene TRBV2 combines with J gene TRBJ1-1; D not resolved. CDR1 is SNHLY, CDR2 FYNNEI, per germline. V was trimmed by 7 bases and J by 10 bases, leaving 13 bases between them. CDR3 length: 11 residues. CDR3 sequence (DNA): TGTGCCAGCATCCAGAGGATCACAGCTTTCTTT. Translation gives CASIQRITAFF.

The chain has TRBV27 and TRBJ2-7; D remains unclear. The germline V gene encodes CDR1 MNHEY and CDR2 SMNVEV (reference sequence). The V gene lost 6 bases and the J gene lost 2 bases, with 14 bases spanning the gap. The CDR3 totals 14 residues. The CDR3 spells CASSMGNPTYEQYF. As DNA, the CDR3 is TGTGCCAGCAGCATGGGTAATCCGACCTACGAGCAGTACTTC.

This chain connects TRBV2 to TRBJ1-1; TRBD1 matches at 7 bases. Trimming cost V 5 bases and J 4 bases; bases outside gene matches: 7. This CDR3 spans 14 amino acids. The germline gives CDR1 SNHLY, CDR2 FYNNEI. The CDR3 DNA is TGTGCCAGCAGTCTGCAGGGGGGGCTCACTGAAGCTTTCTTT. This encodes CASSLQGGLTEAFF. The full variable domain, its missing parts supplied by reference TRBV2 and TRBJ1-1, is EPEVTQTPSHQVTQMGQEVILRCVPISNHLYFYWYRQILGQKVEFLVSFYNNEISEKSEIFDDQFSVERPDGSNFTLKIRSTKLEDSAMYFCASSLQGGLTEAFFGQGTRLTVV.

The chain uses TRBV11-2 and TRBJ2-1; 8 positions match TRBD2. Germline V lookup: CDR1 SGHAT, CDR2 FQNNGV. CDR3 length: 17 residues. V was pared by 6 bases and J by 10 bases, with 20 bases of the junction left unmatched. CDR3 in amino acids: CASSPKPRSGKNWEQFF. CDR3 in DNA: TGTGCCAGCAGTCCAAAGCCGCGTAGCGGGAAGAATTGGGAGCAGTTCTTC.